This T cell receptor beta chain comes out of a study of blood T cells in healthy people across ages. Study as a whole: The template switching approach captured approximately one barcoded beta molecule for every two T cells.

The V gene's germline CDR1 is MNHEY and CDR2 SVGEGT. With V trimmed by 2 bases and J by 3 bases, 1 base remained unmatched. This CDR3 has 14 residues. Combining a sample-barcoded 5' primer with a J-beta primer mix, a second PCR ran for roughly 6 to 12 cycles. A tag from a template-switch adaptor with 12 random nucleotides marked each cDNA molecule. TCRdb re-analysed the 5' RACE reads in MiXCR, keeping a single row per CDR3 protein. The sample consists of hundreds of thousands of distinct CDR3 sequences, 20% to 25% of them appearing once. The specimen sequenced was blood. V and J are TRBV6-2 or TRBV6-3 and TRBJ2-7; 10 nucleotides match TRBD2. The receptor was derived from a man aged 70 or older in good health. The CDR3 sequence: CASSYPSGSYEQYF. DNA for the CDR3: TGTGCCAGCAGTTACCCTAGCGGGAGCTACGAGCAGTACTTC.